These T cell receptor beta chains were read from a single sample in a study of T cells after yellow fever vaccination. One entry per CDR3 protein, called by TCRdb with MiXCR from the 5' RACE reads. Of approximately 510,000 distinct CDR3 sequences in the sample, just over 20% were seen once. Sequenced here: PBMCs, sampled 20 to 25 days after the first yellow fever vaccination. Source of these receptors: a man aged 18 to 30 who received the YFV17D yellow fever vaccine. Both conserved end residues are part of each CDR3. Each record gives: J gene, D gene, clone size, V gene, CDR3 DNA, CDR3 protein. The D gene is left open where the match is weak. A row's size may be missing; if present it is once, few, many or a size class.

J: TRBJ2-1
D: -
size: few
V: TRBV20-1
DNA: TGCAGTGGTCAGGACAGCTCCTGGGATGAGCAGTTCTTC
CDR3: CSGQDSSWDEQFF

J: TRBJ1-1
D: TRBD1
size: -
V: TRBV6-2/TRBV6-3
DNA: TGTGCCAGCAGGCCAACAGGGGTATGGATGAACACTGAAGCTTTCTTT
CDR3: CASRPTGVWMNTEAFF

J: TRBJ1-4
D: -
size: once
V: TRBV7-9
DNA: TGTGCCAGCAGCTTTAGGACAAATGAAAAACTGTTTTTT
CDR3: CASSFRTNEKLFF

J: TRBJ2-7
D: -
size: few
V: TRBV7-6
DNA: TGTGCCAGCAGCCCAGGGGTGGGGATCACCTACGAGCAGTACTTC
CDR3: CASSPGVGITYEQYF

J: TRBJ2-5
D: -
size: -
V: TRBV7-6
DNA: TGTGCCAGCAGCTTGGTCTCTGGACTCATCAAAGAGACCCAGTACTTC
CDR3: CASSLVSGLIKETQYF

J: TRBJ1-1
D: -
size: -
V: TRBV5-4
DNA: TGTGCCAGCAGCTTTGGTAGCAGCGGGAACACTGAAGCTTTCTTT
CDR3: CASSFGSSGNTEAFF

J: TRBJ2-2
D: -
size: -
V: TRBV10-3
DNA: TGTGCCATCAGTGATAGACAGGATCTATGGAGCACCGGGGAGCTGTTTTTT
CDR3: CAISDRQDLWSTGELFF

J: TRBJ1-2
D: -
size: few
V: TRBV7-9
DNA: TGTGCCAGCAGCTTAAATGGTTTCTATGGCTACACCTTC
CDR3: CASSLNGFYGYTF

J: TRBJ2-3
D: TRBD1
size: many
V: TRBV5-6
DNA: TGTGCCAGCAGCTTTGACAGGGTCGGGACAGATACGCAGTATTTT
CDR3: CASSFDRVGTDTQYF

J: TRBJ2-6
D: -
size: -
V: TRBV12-3/TRBV12-4
DNA: TGTGCCAGCAGTTTGTTCTTTGGCGGCCGTAGGGCCAACGTCCTGACTTTC
CDR3: CASSLFFGGRRANVLTF

J: TRBJ1-1
D: -
size: few
V: TRBV7-9
DNA: TGTGCCAGCAGGTCGACAGAGAACACTGAAGCTTTCTTT
CDR3: CASRSTENTEAFF

J: TRBJ2-2
D: -
size: -
V: TRBV4-3
DNA: TGCGCCAGCAGCCAAGAACAGGAGACCGGGGAGCTGTTTTTT
CDR3: CASSQEQETGELFF